Below, 16 T cell receptor beta chains from the same sample are listed, as sequenced in a study of blood T cell repertoires in COVID-19. The repertoire was sequenced with immunoSEQ multiplex PCR; TCRdb's copy has only in-frame clones and lacks some. In the table there are 270,000 or so clones, about 91% of which are singletons. Material for sequencing was peripheral blood. The receptor set was obtained from a woman aged 40 to 50 who had recovered from COVID-19.

This clone has only a few counts. This chain links TRBV6-2 or TRBV6-3 with TRBJ1-2; D is uncertain. Between the trimmed V and J ends, which lost 5 bases and 0 bases, there was a span of 7 bases. The CDR3 spans 13 residues. Looked up from germline, CDR1 is MNHEY and CDR2 is SVGEGT. DNA for the CDR3: TGTGCCAGCAGTCAATTAGCTAACTATGGCTACACCTTC. Amino acid sequence: CASSQLANYGYTF.

The chain is built from TRBV6-5 and TRBJ1-2, with 7 positions matching TRBD1. CDR1 and CDR2 (germline): MNHEY, SVGAGI. The CDR3 sequence is 15 residues long. Germline trimming cut 0 bases from V and 5 bases from J; bases unmatched to any gene: 6. In DNA form, the CDR3 reads TGTGCCAGCAGTTACTCGACAGGGAGTTATTATGGCTACACCTTC. Its translation: CASSYSTGSYYGYTF.

The J gene is TRBJ1-3, the V gene TRBV25-1; 8 positions agree with TRBD1. The CDR3 length is 15 residues. Losses at the gene ends were 4 bases for V and 4 bases for J; bases not matched to a gene: 6. CDR1 MGHDK and CDR2 SYGVNS come from the germline V gene. CDR3 amino acids: CASSAGQGPGNTIYF. DNA of the CDR3: TGTGCCAGCAGTGCCGGACAGGGTCCAGGAAACACCATATATTTT.

The chain employs TRBV14 and TRBJ1-6; 9 bases are a match to TRBD1. Trimming removed 9 bases from V and 6 bases from J; junction bases left unmatched: 6. The germline gives CDR1 SGHDN, CDR2 FVKESK. The CDR3 contains 14 residues. CDR3 residues: CARRGQGCNSPLHF. CDR3 nucleotide sequence: TGTGCCAGGAGGGGACAGGGTTGTAATTCACCCCTCCACTTT.

The V gene is TRBV2, the J gene TRBJ2-1; possible D gene TRBD2, 5 bases. The CDR3 totals 14 residues. V dropped 2 bases and J dropped 9 bases, with 14 bases sitting between them. Germline lookup yields CDR1 SNHLY and CDR2 FYNNEI. The CDR3 region has the DNA TGTGCCAGCAGTGAAACTAACCACGGGGTTGAGCAGTTCTTC. This translates into CASSETNHGVEQFF.

Here the CDR3 reads CAWSRQANEKLFF. CDR3 bases: TGTGCCTGGAGTCGACAGGCGAATGAAAAACTGTTTTTT. The rearrangement uses TRBV30 and TRBJ1-4, with D perhaps matching TRBD1 (6 bases). The V end was cut by 2 bases, the J end by 5 bases, with 9 bases between. The CDR3 is 13 residues long. CDR1 and CDR2 from the germline V gene are GTSNPN and SVGIG (reference sequence).

The CDR3: CASSQVTSWVQYF. CDR3 nucleotides: TGTGCCAGCAGTCAGGTGACTAGTTGGGTTCAGTACTTC. This chain links TRBV6-5 with TRBJ2-4; D perhaps matches TRBD2 (6 bases). Germline values: CDR1 MNHEY, CDR2 SVGAGI. The length of the CDR3 is 13 residues. V lost 5 bases and J lost 11, with 16 bases in between.

The gene calls are TRBV10-3 and TRBJ1-6; 7 positions match TRBD1. V shed 0 bases, J shed 7 bases, and the junction held 6 bases outside the gene matches. CDR1 and CDR2 (germline): ENHRY, SYGVKD. This CDR3 has 16 residues. DNA of the CDR3: TGTGCCATCAGTGAGTCGACAGGGTATGGGAATTCACCCCTCCACTTT. This gives the protein CAISESTGYGNSPLHF.

This clone was observed a few times. The chain is built from TRBV27 and TRBJ2-2; 9 bases agree with TRBD1. V lost 0 bases and J lost 4; bases outside the gene matches: 12. This CDR3 contains 19 residues. Germline values: CDR1 MNHEY, CDR2 SMNVEV (reference sequence). CDR3 sequence reads: CASSLSHPGTGIGTGELFF. CDR3 in DNA: TGTGCCAGCAGTTTATCGCATCCCGGGACAGGGATAGGCACCGGGGAGCTGTTTTTT.

The CDR3 nucleotides read TGTGCCAGCAGCTCAAGCGGTGTTCCGGTGGATACGCAGTATTTT. It yields the protein CASSSSGVPVDTQYF. The rearrangement joins TRBV3-1 (or the pseudogene TRBV3-2) to TRBJ2-3; perhaps TRBD2 as D (5 bases). CDR3 length equals 15 residues. The V gene lost 5 bases and the J gene lost 6 bases, with 18 bases spanning the gap. CDR1 and CDR2 (germline): LGHDT, YNNKEL (reference sequence).

This sequence joins TRBV19 and TRBJ1-1; D is undetermined. V lost 4 bases and J 0 bases, leaving 12 bases between the germline ends. From germline, CDR1 is LNHDA and CDR2 SQIVND (reference sequence). The CDR3 has 15 residues. The CDR3 region has the DNA TGTGCCAGTAGTAAAATTATAGAGTTGAACACTGAAGCTTTCTTT. The encoded protein is CASSKIIELNTEAFF. The whole variable domain, remainder taken from reference TRBV19 and TRBJ1-1, is DGGITQSPKYLFRKEGQNVTLSCEQNLNHDAMYWYRQDPGQGLRLIYYSQIVNDFQKGDIAEGYSVSREKKESFPLTVTSAQKNPTAFYLCASSKIIELNTEAFFGQGTRLTVV.

This clone was picked up one time. This chain connects TRBV18 to TRBJ2-7, with 8 bases fitting TRBD2. Trimming took 3 bases from V and 3 from J; bases not matched to a gene: 1. CDR1 is KGHSH, CDR2 LQKENI, per germline. CDR3 length: 13 residues. As DNA, the CDR3 is TGTGCCAGCTCACCGGGACTAGACTACGAGCAGTACGTC. As protein: CASSPGLDYEQYV.

The chain employs TRBV7-9 and TRBJ1-5, with a tentative D call TRBD1 (5 bases). Germline CDR1 SEHNR, CDR2 FQNEAQ (reference sequence). The V gene lost 5 bases and the J gene lost 9 bases, with 11 bases spanning the gap. The CDR3 has 12 residues. The CDR3 DNA is TGTGCCAGCAGCCAGGTCGGGGGGCCCCAGCATTTT. Its translation: CASSQVGGPQHF.

The J gene is TRBJ1-1, the V gene TRBV18; D may be TRBD1 (6 bases). Germline CDR1 and CDR2: KGHSH and LQKENI. Trimming shortened V by 2 bases and J by 4 bases, and 11 bases separated the two germline ends. The CDR3 has 14 amino acids. CDR3 protein: CASSPTGLGTEAFF. The CDR3 nucleotides are TGTGCCAGCTCACCAACAGGGCTGGGCACTGAAGCTTTCTTT.

This clone appeared once. This sequence joins TRBV14 and TRBJ1-2; the match to TRBD1 covers 9 bases. This CDR3 has 13 amino acids. Germline loops: CDR1 SGHDN, CDR2 FVKESK. Losses at the gene ends were 4 bases for V and 6 bases for J; bases not matched to a gene: 3. The CDR3 here is CASSRRTGDGYTF. CDR3 in DNA: TGTGCCAGCAGCCGACGGACAGGGGATGGCTACACCTTC.

The V and J genes are TRBV24-1 and TRBJ2-5; 12 nucleotides match TRBD2. The germline V gene encodes CDR1 KGHDR and CDR2 SFDVKD. V lost 3 bases, J lost 3 bases, and 10 bases stayed unmatched. The CDR3 runs 18 residues. The CDR3 reads CATSDPNPASGGEETQYF. The CDR3 bases are TGTGCCACCAGTGATCCTAACCCGGCTAGCGGGGGGGAAGAGACCCAGTACTTC.